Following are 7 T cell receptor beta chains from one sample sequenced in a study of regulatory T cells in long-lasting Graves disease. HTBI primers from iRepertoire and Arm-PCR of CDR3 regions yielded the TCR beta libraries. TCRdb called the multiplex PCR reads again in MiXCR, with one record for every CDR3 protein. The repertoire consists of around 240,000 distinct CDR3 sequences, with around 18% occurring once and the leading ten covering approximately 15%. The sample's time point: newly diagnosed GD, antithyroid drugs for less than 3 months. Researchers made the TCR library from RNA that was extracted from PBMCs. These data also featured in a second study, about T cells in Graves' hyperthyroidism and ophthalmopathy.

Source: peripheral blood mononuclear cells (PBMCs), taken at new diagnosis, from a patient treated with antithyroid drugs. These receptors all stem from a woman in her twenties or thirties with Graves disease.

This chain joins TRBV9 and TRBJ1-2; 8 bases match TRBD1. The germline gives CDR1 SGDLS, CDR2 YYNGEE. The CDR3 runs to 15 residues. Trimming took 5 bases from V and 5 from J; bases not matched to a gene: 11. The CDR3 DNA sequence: TGTGCCAGCAGTTACGGCCAGGGGGCGGAGTATGGCTACACCTTC. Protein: CASSYGQGAEYGYTF. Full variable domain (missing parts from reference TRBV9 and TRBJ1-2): DSGVTQTPKHLITATGQRVTLRCSPRSGDLSVYWYQQSLDQGLQFLIQYYNGEERAKGNILERFSAQQFPDLHSELNLSSLELGDSALYFCASSYGQGAEYGYTFGSGTRLTVV.

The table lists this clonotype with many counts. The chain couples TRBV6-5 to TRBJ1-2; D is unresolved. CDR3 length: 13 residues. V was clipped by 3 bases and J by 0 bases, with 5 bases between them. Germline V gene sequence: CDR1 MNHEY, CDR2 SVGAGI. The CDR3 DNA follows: TGTGCCAGCAGTTATGAGGCTAACTATGGCTACACCTTC. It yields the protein CASSYEANYGYTF.

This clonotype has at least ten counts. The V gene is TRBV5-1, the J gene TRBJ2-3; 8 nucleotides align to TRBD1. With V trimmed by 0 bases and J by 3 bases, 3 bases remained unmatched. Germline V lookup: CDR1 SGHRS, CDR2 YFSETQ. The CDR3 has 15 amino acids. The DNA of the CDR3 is TGCGCCAGCAGCTTGGTTCAGGGGGCTACAGATACGCAGTATTTT. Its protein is CASSLVQGATDTQYF.

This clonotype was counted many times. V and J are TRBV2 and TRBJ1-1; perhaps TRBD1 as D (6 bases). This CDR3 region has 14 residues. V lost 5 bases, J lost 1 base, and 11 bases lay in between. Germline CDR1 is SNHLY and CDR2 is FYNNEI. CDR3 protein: CASSRDNGNTEAFF. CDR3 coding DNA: TGTGCCAGCAGTAGGGACAACGGGAACACTGAAGCTTTCTTT.

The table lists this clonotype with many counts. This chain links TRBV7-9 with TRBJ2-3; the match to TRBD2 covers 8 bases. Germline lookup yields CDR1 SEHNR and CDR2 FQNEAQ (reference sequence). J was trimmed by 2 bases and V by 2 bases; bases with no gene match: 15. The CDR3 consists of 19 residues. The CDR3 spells CASSLFWDALADFTDTQYF. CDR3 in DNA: TGTGCCAGCAGCTTATTCTGGGATGCACTAGCGGACTTCACAGATACGCAGTATTTT.

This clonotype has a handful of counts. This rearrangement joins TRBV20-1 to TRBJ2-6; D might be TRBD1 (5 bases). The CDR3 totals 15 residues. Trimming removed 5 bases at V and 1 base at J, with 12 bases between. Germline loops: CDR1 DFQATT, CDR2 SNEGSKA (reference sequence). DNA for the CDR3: TGCAGTGCTCTCTCCGACAGTTCTGGGGCCAACGTCCTGACTTTC. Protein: CSALSDSSGANVLTF.

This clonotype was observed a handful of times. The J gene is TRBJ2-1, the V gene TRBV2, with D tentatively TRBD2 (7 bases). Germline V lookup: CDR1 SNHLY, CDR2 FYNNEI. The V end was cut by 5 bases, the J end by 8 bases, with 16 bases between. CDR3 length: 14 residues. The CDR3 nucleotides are TGTGCCAGCAGTTATGGGGGGGGGGCCTATGAGCAGTTCTTC. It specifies CASSYGGGAYEQFF.